This record covers a single T cell receptor beta chain. The target antigen is unknown. This specimen belongs to a study of blood T cells in healthy people across ages. About the study: Template switching recovered approximately one barcoded beta molecule for every two T cells. Study results and limitations: Because sorting was not performed, PBMCs prevented conclusive naive versus antigen-experienced comparison. Fewer expanded clones and more diversity marked long-lived versus aged donors.

A second roughly 6 to 12 cycle PCR used barcoded and J-beta primers. TCRdb reanalysed the 5' RACE reads using MiXCR and keeps one entry per CDR3 protein. The profile shows roughly 900,000 distinct CDR3 sequences, about 48% of them singletons. The length of the CDR3 is 16 residues. CDR1 KGHSH and CDR2 LQKENI come from the germline V gene. Losses at the gene ends were 1 base for V and 4 bases for J; bases not matched to a gene: 4. The donors, all healthy, were Caucasians living in Russia, aged roughly 6 to 100. Source material: blood. This chain joins TRBV18 and TRBJ2-1; 10 bases are a match to TRBD2. This sequence was found in a man aged 25-45 years in good health. CDR3 sequence (DNA): TGTGCCAGCTCACCACGAACTAGCGGGGAGTACAATGAGCAGTTCTTC. Protein sequence: CASSPRTSGEYNEQFF. The full variable domain, with the rest looked up from reference TRBV18 and TRBJ2-1, is NAGVMQNPRHLVRRRGQEARLRCSPMKGHSHVYWYRQLPEEGLKFMVYLQKENIIDESGMPKERFSAEFPKEGPSILRIQQVVRGDSAAYFCASSPRTSGEYNEQFFGPGTRLTVL.